Sequencing of this T cell receptor (beta chain) was carried out in a study of chemoradiotherapy in HPV16-positive cancers. Study-wide results and caveats: Better recurrence-free survival went with HPV-responsive T-cell expansion in HPV16-positive patients. Candidate HPV-specific clones and E7-related TCR motifs grew in tumor during treatment.

To note about this clone: Its antigen is currently unknown.

Assay: immunoSEQ multiplex PCR; the TCRdb copy retains only in-frame clones and omits some. The sample holds tens of thousands of clones, around 75% seen once. Germline V CDR1 and CDR2: MDHEN, SYDVKM. The CDR3 consists of 18 residues. The V end was cut by 4 bases, the J end by 3 bases, with 24 bases between. Repertoires were sampled repeatedly during chemoradiotherapy. Sampling took place from a patient who underwent chemoradiotherapy. The J gene is TRBJ2-5, the V gene TRBV28, with a weak D call TRBD2 (7 bases). The sequence derives from a human donor with HPV-associated anogenital cancer. CDR3 protein: CASSSIILGGGGEETQYF. The CDR3 region has the DNA TGTGCCAGCAGTTCGATAATCCTCGGAGGGGGAGGGGAAGAGACCCAGTACTTC.